One and the same sample provided the 32 T cell receptor beta chains below, sequenced in a study of PD-1 blockade in classical Hodgkin lymphoma. All trial patients relapsed after autologous stem cell transplantation. Clones were sequenced by immunoSEQ multiplex PCR, and TCRdb holds only the in-frame ones, with some missing. The sample carries approximately 160,000 clones, approximately 80% recorded once. Material: peripheral blood mononuclear cells (PBMCs), obtained before the second cycle of nivolumab. The receptors derive from a human donor with classical Hodgkin lymphoma.

This chain uses TRBV11-2 with TRBJ2-3, with TRBD2 as a possible D gene (6 bases). The V end was cut by 5 bases, the J end by 3 bases, with 15 bases between. Germline values: CDR1 SGHAT, CDR2 FQNNGV. The CDR3 covers 15 residues. CDR3 bases: TGTGCCAGCAGCCTATTGGGGGGACTTACAGATACGCAGTATTTT. Protein product: CASSLLGGLTDTQYF. The entire variable domain, with the rest obtained from reference TRBV11-2 and TRBJ2-3, is as follows: EAGVAQSPRYKIIEKRQSVAFWCNPISGHATLYWYQQILGQGPKLLIQFQNNGVVDDSQLPKDRFSAERLKGVDSTLKIQPAKLEDSAVYLCASSLLGGLTDTQYFGPGTRLTVL.

J is TRBJ1-5 and V is TRBV27; no definite D call. Deletions cut 6 bases from V and 11 bases from J, with 26 bases between. This CDR3 contains 16 residues. The germline CDR1 and CDR2 sequences are MNHEY and SMNVEV (reference sequence). The DNA for the CDR3 is TGTGCCAGCAGCAACCGTGGACCACCGAGGATAATATCCCAGCATTTT. Translated, it gives CASSNRGPPRIISQHF.

The chain carries TRBV7-3 and TRBJ2-1; 8 positions match TRBD2. V lost 4 bases and J lost 8; bases outside the gene matches: 4. Germline V gene sequence: CDR1 SGHTA, CDR2 FQGTGA. The CDR3 totals 13 residues. CDR3 nucleotides: TGTGCCAGCAGCTCCTTACTAGCGGATGAGCAGTTCTTC. Its translation is CASSSLLADEQFF.

Concerning this clone itself: The same CDR3 arises from other DNA sequences in this sample as well. V gene TRBV10-3 combines with J gene TRBJ2-7, with 11 positions matching TRBD2. This CDR3 is built from 14 residues. V shed 4 bases and J 3 bases; nucleotides not matched to a gene: 2. Per germline, CDR1 ENHRY and CDR2 SYGVKD. DNA for the CDR3: TGTGCCATCAGTGCAGGGACTAGCGGCTACGAGCAGTACTTC. This gives the protein CAISAGTSGYEQYF.

The rearrangement links TRBV7-8 to TRBJ2-7; D not certain. V was cut by 5 bases and J by 0 bases, with 11 bases left in between. CDR1 and CDR2 (germline): SGHVS, FQNEAQ. The CDR3 has 14 amino acids. The CDR3 is CASSPRRLSYEQYF. DNA for the CDR3: TGTGCCAGCAGCCCCCGTCGGCTCTCCTACGAGCAGTACTTC. Full variable domain (missing parts from reference TRBV7-8 and TRBJ2-7): GAGVSQSPRYKVAKRGQDVALRCDPISGHVSLFWYQQALGQGPEFLTYFQNEAQLDKSGLPSDRFFAERPEGSVSTLKIQRTQQEDSAVYLCASSPRRLSYEQYFGPGTRLTVT.

This clone is a singleton in its sample. The chain combines TRBV6-5 with TRBJ1-2; 7 bases are shared with TRBD1. Germline CDR1 and CDR2: MNHEY and SVGAGI. The CDR3 is 15 residues long. V lost 6 bases to trimming and J lost 0 bases; unmatched junction nucleotides: 7. CDR3 loop: CASSSTGYTNYGYTF. In nucleotides, the CDR3 is TGTGCCAGCAGCTCGACAGGGTATACTAACTATGGCTACACCTTC.

V and J are TRBV9 and TRBJ1-4, with D tentatively TRBD1 (6 bases). This CDR3 comprises 14 residues. Per the germline V gene, CDR1 is SGDLS and CDR2 is YYNGEE. The germline V and J ends were trimmed by 1 base and 7 bases, with 11 bases remaining between them. CDR3 amino acids: CASSVPGAGEKLFF. CDR3 nucleotides: TGTGCCAGCAGCGTACCGGGGGCGGGTGAAAAACTGTTTTTT.

The chain links TRBV11-2 to TRBJ1-3; no firm D call. V dropped 0 bases and J dropped 6 bases, with 12 bases sitting between them. This CDR3 comprises 15 residues. Germline V gene lookup returns CDR1 SGHAT and CDR2 FQNNGV. CDR3 sequence: CASSLDYRWANTIYF. The CDR3 DNA follows: TGTGCCAGCAGCTTAGACTACCGCTGGGCAAACACCATATATTTT.

On this clone itself: Distinct nucleotide sequences in the sample also encode this CDR3. V and J are TRBV2 and TRBJ1-2, with D perhaps TRBD1 (6 bases). Trimming removed 3 bases at V and 5 bases at J, with 13 bases between. CDR3 length: 14 residues. The germline CDR1 and CDR2 sequences are SNHLY and FYNNEI. The CDR3, as DNA: TGTGCCAGCAGTGAGGTCAGGGGCCTATATGGCTACACCTTC. This encodes CASSEVRGLYGYTF.

The chain employs TRBV7-9 and TRBJ1-4; weak D call: TRBD1 (6 bases). This CDR3 is 16 amino acids long. Germline assignment: CDR1 SEHNR and CDR2 FQNEAQ (reference sequence). Between the trimmed V and J ends, which lost 2 bases and 0 bases, there was a span of 10 bases. The CDR3 reads CASSLLQGATNEKLFF. CDR3 bases: TGTGCCAGCAGCTTACTACAGGGCGCAACTAATGAAAAACTGTTTTTT.

This chain links TRBV29-1 with TRBJ2-7; D remains ambiguous. V dropped 5 bases and J dropped 2 bases, with 10 bases sitting between them. Germline-derived CDR1 and CDR2 are SQVTM and ANQGSEA. This CDR3 has 12 amino acids. The CDR3 spells CSVRTAPYEQYF. The CDR3 DNA follows: TGCAGCGTTCGGACGGCGCCCTACGAGCAGTACTTC.

This clone was recorded once. This CDR3 reads CASSSFGVSNQPQHF. CDR3 coding DNA: TGTGCCAGCAGTTCGTTCGGGGTTAGCAATCAGCCCCAGCATTTT. The chain has TRBV2 and TRBJ1-5; D is unresolved. CDR3 length equals 15 residues. The V gene's germline CDR1 is SNHLY and CDR2 FYNNEI. V shed 5 bases and J shed 0 bases, with 11 bases lying between them.

This rearrangement joins TRBV6-6 to TRBJ1-2, with D unresolved. V was trimmed by 6 bases and J by 4 bases, leaving 3 bases between them. The CDR3 spans 10 residues. Germline assignment: CDR1 MNHNY and CDR2 SVGAGI (reference sequence). This chain's CDR3 is CASSSYGYTF. As DNA, the CDR3 is TGTGCCAGCAGCTCCTATGGCTACACCTTC.

The rearrangement joins TRBV7-6 to TRBJ2-2; D is perhaps TRBD1 (6 bases). Between the trimmed V and J ends, which lost 5 bases and 6 bases, there was a span of 16 bases. Germline V lookup: CDR1 SGHVS, CDR2 FNYEAQ. This CDR3 is 15 amino acids long. The CDR3 is CASSPGQGIAGELFF. The CDR3 nucleotides are TGTGCCAGCAGCCCCGGGCAGGGGATAGCCGGGGAGCTGTTTTTT.

The V gene is TRBV18, the J gene TRBJ2-5; weak D call: TRBD1 (6 bases). This CDR3 has 15 amino acids. Germline V gene data show CDR1 as KGHSH and CDR2 as LQKENI. With 5 bases removed from V and 2 bases from J, the gap between germline ends came to 15 bases. The CDR3 DNA follows: TGTGCCAGCTCATCCCGGACAGTAGAACAAGAGACCCAGTACTTC. As protein: CASSSRTVEQETQYF.

In regard to this clone: At one boundary the junction diverges from the germline segment, which might be a read error. The rearrangement uses TRBV28 and TRBJ2-3; D not resolved. This CDR3 spans 21 amino acids. Germline-derived CDR1 and CDR2 are MDHEN and SYDVKM. CDR3 DNA: TGTGCCAGCAGCTCCCAGTTAGGACCGACGGGCATCGCATTCCACACACATACGCAGTATTTT. This codes for CASSSQLGPTGIAFHTHTQYF.

This clone was detected ten times or more. This rearrangement joins TRBV19 to TRBJ2-7, with a weak D call TRBD1 (5 bases). Germline V gene sequence: CDR1 LNHDA, CDR2 SQIVND (reference sequence). The CDR3 has 14 amino acids. With 4 bases removed from V and 3 bases from J, the gap between germline ends came to 13 bases. The CDR3 spells CASSKGDSGYEQYF. The CDR3 DNA is TGTGCCAGTAGTAAAGGGGATTCGGGCTACGAGCAGTACTTC. Together with reference TRBV19 and TRBJ2-7, the CDR3 gives the full variable domain: DGGITQSPKYLFRKEGQNVTLSCEQNLNHDAMYWYRQDPGQGLRLIYYSQIVNDFQKGDIAEGYSVSREKKESFPLTVTSAQKNPTAFYLCASSKGDSGYEQYFGPGTRLTVT.

This clone was detected only a few times. The rearrangement joins TRBV7-9 to TRBJ1-3, with D unclear. Germline values: CDR1 SEHNR, CDR2 FQNEAQ (reference sequence). CDR3 length: 13 residues. Trimming stripped 7 bases from V and 3 bases from J, with 10 bases between. The CDR3 is CASNDIGGNTIYF. The CDR3, as DNA: TGTGCCAGCAACGACATAGGTGGAAACACCATATATTTT.

The chain has TRBV7-2 and TRBJ2-1; TRBD1 might be the D (6 bases). This CDR3 contains 16 residues. Trimming took 4 bases from V and 0 from J, leaving 13 bases between them. Germline CDR1 reads SGHTA; CDR2 reads FQGNSA. The DNA for the CDR3 is TGTGCCAGCAGCTCCATGACAGGAAGCTCCTACAATGAGCAGTTCTTC. It translates to CASSSMTGSSYNEQFF.

In its sample, this clone was seen once. The chain joins TRBV10-3 to TRBJ2-2; TRBD1 might be the D (6 bases). The germline CDR1 and CDR2 sequences are ENHRY and SYGVKD. This CDR3 contains 14 residues. The V gene lost 8 bases and the J gene lost 2 bases, with 12 bases spanning the gap. The CDR3 nucleotides read TGTGCCATCGCCCCGGACAGTAACACCGGGGAGCTGTTTTTT. It translates to CAIAPDSNTGELFF.

The V gene is TRBV2, the J gene TRBJ1-6, with a tentative D call TRBD1 (6 bases). Germline V gene lookup returns CDR1 SNHLY and CDR2 FYNNEI. This CDR3 spans 14 amino acids. V lost 7 bases and J lost 7, with 14 bases in between. The CDR3 bases are TGTGCCAGCACTAGGTACAGGGACAATTCACCCCTCCACTTT. Its translation is CASTRYRDNSPLHF.

The gene calls are TRBV9 and TRBJ2-3, with TRBD2 as a possible D gene (5 bases). The length of the CDR3 is 17 residues. Trimming took off 1 base at V and 7 bases at J, with 22 bases between the two ends. Per germline, CDR1 SGDLS and CDR2 YYNGEE. CDR3 sequence reads: CASSVLGGGGPGYTQYF. As DNA, the CDR3 is TGTGCCAGCAGCGTATTGGGTGGAGGTGGTCCGGGATATACGCAGTATTTT.

This clone was observed a few times. The genes are TRBV7-9 and TRBJ2-2; the D is unclear. Deletions cut 2 bases from V and 0 bases from J, with 7 bases between. The CDR3 covers 15 residues. The V gene's germline CDR1 is SEHNR and CDR2 FQNEAQ (reference sequence). The CDR3 DNA reads TGTGCCAGCAGCTTAAAACAAGCGAACACCGGGGAGCTGTTTTTT. Residues: CASSLKQANTGELFF.

CDR3 coding DNA: TGTGCCAGCAGTTATCTCGACGACCAAGAGACCCAGTACTTC. It translates to CASSYLDDQETQYF. The chain recombines TRBV28 with TRBJ2-5; D gene uncertain. V was cut by 4 bases and J by 0 bases, with 9 bases left in between. CDR1 is MDHEN and CDR2 is SYDVKM in the germline V gene. There are 14 residues in the CDR3.

The J gene is TRBJ1-2, the V gene TRBV6-5; 8 bases align to TRBD1. With 5 bases clipped from V and 6 bases from J, the junction kept 5 bases outside the gene matches. The CDR3 runs to 13 residues. CDR1 is MNHEY, CDR2 SVGAGI, per germline. The CDR3 nucleotides are TGTGCCAGCAGTCCCGGACAGGGCCATGGCTACACCTTC. Translating it yields CASSPGQGHGYTF.

The chain couples TRBV5-1 to TRBJ2-2, with D perhaps given as TRBD1 or TRBD2 (5 bases each). Germline CDR1 reads SGHRS; CDR2 reads YFSETQ. V dropped 4 bases and J dropped 2 bases, with 12 bases sitting between them. The CDR3 consists of 15 residues. CDR3 amino acids: CASSPGRTNTGELFF. In DNA, the CDR3 is TGCGCCAGCAGCCCGGGACGCACCAACACCGGGGAGCTGTTTTTT.

This clone was seen only a few times. CDR3 DNA: TGCGCCAGCAGCCAAGAGTGGGGGAAGAAGGTAGCTTTCTTT. This sequence encodes CASSQEWGKKVAFF. The V and J genes are TRBV4-1 and TRBJ1-1; tentatively, D is TRBD1 (5 bases). Per germline, CDR1 MGHRA and CDR2 YSYEKL. The ends were cut back, 0 bases at V and 10 bases at J, with 15 bases in the middle. The CDR3 consists of 14 residues.

This chain uses TRBV11-1 with TRBJ1-2, with 7 positions matching TRBD1. The CDR3 consists of 15 residues. The V and J ends lost 3 bases and 6 bases, in that order; junction bases with no gene match: 10. Germline values: CDR1 SGHAT, CDR2 FQDESV (reference sequence). The CDR3 loop is CASSLGRGRGDGYTF. The CDR3 DNA sequence: TGTGCCAGCAGCTTGGGAAGGGGGCGCGGAGATGGCTACACCTTC.

This clone has ten or more counts. The chain couples TRBV2 to TRBJ1-2; a possible D gene is TRBD1 (5 bases). Trimming pared 0 bases from V and 8 bases from J, leaving 16 bases between. Germline values: CDR1 SNHLY, CDR2 FYNNEI. CDR3 length equals 15 residues. This CDR3 is CASSEALSGIYGYTF. The CDR3 DNA follows: TGTGCCAGCAGTGAAGCGCTTTCAGGGATCTACGGCTACACCTTC.

The V call is TRBV4-3, the J call TRBJ2-1; D ambiguous. The V and J ends lost 0 bases and 4 bases respectively, with 13 bases between them. CDR1 and CDR2 (germline): LGHNA, YSLEER. This CDR3 spans 16 amino acids. CDR3 coding DNA: TGCGCCAGCAGCCAAGACCGAATTGCACCATACAATGAGCAGTTCTTC. Translation: CASSQDRIAPYNEQFF.

The chain couples TRBV27 to TRBJ1-4; 9 nucleotides line up with TRBD1. The CDR3 is 16 amino acids. Germline CDR1 reads MNHEY; CDR2 reads SMNVEV (reference sequence). Trimming at V came to 5 bases and at J to 4 bases, leaving 8 bases not matched to a gene. This chain's CDR3 is CASSPQQGANNEKLFF. The DNA for the CDR3 is TGTGCCAGCAGTCCCCAACAGGGGGCAAATAATGAAAAACTGTTTTTT.

This chain uses TRBV10-3 with TRBJ1-2, with 10 bases aligning to TRBD1. The CDR3 runs 14 residues. V lost 6 bases and J lost 3; bases outside the gene matches: 4. The germline CDR1 and CDR2 sequences are ENHRY and SYGVKD. The CDR3 DNA is TGTGCCATCAGCTGGGACAGGGGATACTATGGCTACACCTTC. Residues: CAISWDRGYYGYTF.